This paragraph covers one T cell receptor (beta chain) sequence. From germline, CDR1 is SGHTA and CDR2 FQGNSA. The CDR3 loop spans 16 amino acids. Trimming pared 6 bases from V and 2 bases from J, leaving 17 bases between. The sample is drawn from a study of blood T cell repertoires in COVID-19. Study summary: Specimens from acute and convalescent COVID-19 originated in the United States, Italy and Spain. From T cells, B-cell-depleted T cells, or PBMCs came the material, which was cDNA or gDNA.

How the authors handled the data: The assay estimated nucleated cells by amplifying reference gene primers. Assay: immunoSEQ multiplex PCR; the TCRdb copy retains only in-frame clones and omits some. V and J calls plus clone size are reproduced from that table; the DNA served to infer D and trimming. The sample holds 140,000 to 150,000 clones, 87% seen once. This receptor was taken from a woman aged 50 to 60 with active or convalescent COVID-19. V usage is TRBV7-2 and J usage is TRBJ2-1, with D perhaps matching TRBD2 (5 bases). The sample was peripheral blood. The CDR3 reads CASSVVRLTTYNEQFF. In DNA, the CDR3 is TGTGCCAGCAGTGTGGTTAGACTAACTACCTACAATGAGCAGTTCTTC.